These 18 T cell receptor beta chains originate from one sample sequenced in a study of human T cells and chemical hapten exposure. Time point of the sample: patch test 1, 2 weeks after DPC sensitization. Treatment given: therapeutic diphenylcyclopropenone sensitization with weekly scalp DPC. Using its own MiXCR run on the RACE reads, TCRdb lists one record per CDR3 protein. The repertoire includes about 380,000 distinct CDR3 sequences, more than 4.5% of them detected once, and around 2% sits in the top ten. Here the sequenced sample was whole blood, taken in connection with sensitization to the hapten diphenylcyclopropenone (DPC). The receptors come from a woman aged 45-65 years with alopecia areata. Some clones in this sample may be carry-over from other donors' samples.

This clonotype was found many times. The rearrangement uses TRBV6-1 and TRBJ1-2; D gene uncertain. There are 15 residues in the CDR3. The germline CDR1 and CDR2 sequences are MNHNS and SASEGT. Trimming stripped 4 bases from V and 6 bases from J, with 18 bases between. The CDR3 DNA reads TGTGCCAGCAGTGGGCTACCCAGGACGGGGAATGGCTACACCTTC. This gives the protein CASSGLPRTGNGYTF.

This clonotype was counted ten times or more. V and J are TRBV7-9 and TRBJ1-1; possibly TRBD1 for D (5 bases). Trimming stripped 1 base from V and 10 bases from J, with 16 bases between. This CDR3 contains 14 residues. Germline assignment: CDR1 SEHNR and CDR2 FQNEAQ (reference sequence). The CDR3 reads CASSLGGDPRRAFF. The CDR3 DNA is TGTGCCAGCAGCTTAGGCGGGGACCCCCGACGAGCTTTCTTT.

This clonotype was seen ten or more times. The rearrangement joins TRBV20-1 to TRBJ2-7; 8 nucleotides align to TRBD1. The CDR3 length is 14 residues. Germline lookup yields CDR1 DFQATT and CDR2 SNEGSKA (reference sequence). The V and J ends lost 6 bases and 2 bases, in that order; junction bases with no gene match: 9. The CDR3 coding sequence is TGCAGTGCCCCAGCGGACAGGGCTACCTACGAGCAGTACTTC. Protein product: CSAPADRATYEQYF.

V usage is TRBV20-1 and J usage is TRBJ2-5, with 8 bases aligning to TRBD2. The CDR3 totals 11 residues. From germline, CDR1 is DFQATT and CDR2 SNEGSKA (reference sequence). The CDR3 loop is CSLYREGTQYF. The CDR3 bases are TGCAGCTTATACCGGGAGGGGACCCAGTACTTC.

This clonotype was observed many times. V usage is TRBV27 and J usage is TRBJ1-6; no firm D call. The CDR3 extends over 15 amino acids. V lost 8 bases and J 10 bases, leaving 21 bases between the germline ends. The V gene's germline CDR1 is MNHEY and CDR2 SMNVEV (reference sequence). The CDR3 sequence: CASRFIRTSGSPLHF. The CDR3 nucleotides are TGTGCCAGCCGATTTATCCGGACGTCCGGCTCACCCCTCCACTTT.

This clonotype was observed many times. Here the CDR3 DNA reads TGTGCCAGCAGTTTGGGTGCAGGGTTAGGAAATGGCTACACCTTC. Encoded protein: CASSLGAGLGNGYTF. The chain recombines TRBV12-3 or TRBV12-4 with TRBJ1-2; perhaps TRBD1 as D (5 bases). CDR3 size: 15 residues. Between the trimmed V and J ends, which lost 3 bases and 6 bases, there was a span of 17 bases.

Only a few counts were recorded for this clonotype. CDR3 nucleotides: TGTGCCAGCAGCCCCAATTCCCACGAGCAGTACTTC. This encodes CASSPNSHEQYF. The chain recombines TRBV11-2 with TRBJ2-7; D not certain. This CDR3 has 12 residues. V lost 5 bases, J lost 5 bases, and 10 bases lay in between. Germline CDR1 and CDR2: SGHAT and FQNNGV.

J is TRBJ1-6 and V is TRBV20-1; D is possibly TRBD1 (5 bases). Germline values: CDR1 DFQATT, CDR2 SNEGSKA (reference sequence). The CDR3 runs 15 residues. V shed 0 bases and J shed 8 bases, with 14 bases lying between them. CDR3 bases: TGCAGTGCTAGAGAAAGACAGACTCAGGATTCACCCCTCCACTTT. It specifies CSARERQTQDSPLHF.

The V call is TRBV24-1, the J call TRBJ2-1; D possibly corresponds to TRBD2 (5 bases). Trimming shortened V by 4 bases and J by 6 bases, and 9 bases separated the two germline ends. The CDR3 runs 13 residues. Germline CDR1 and CDR2: KGHDR and SFDVKD. The CDR3 sequence: CATSDSTSNEQFF. CDR3 sequence (DNA): TGTGCCACCAGTGACTCTACTAGCAATGAGCAGTTCTTC.

This clonotype was counted ten times or more. DNA for the CDR3: TGTGCCAGCAGTTTAGTAGCGGGGGGGCCTGAGGAGCAGTACTTC. It translates to CASSLVAGGPEEQYF. The gene calls are TRBV12-3 or TRBV12-4 and TRBJ2-7, with 11 bases lining up with TRBD2. V shed 1 base, J shed 7 bases, and the junction held 6 bases outside the gene matches. The CDR3 loop spans 15 amino acids.

The rearrangement uses TRBV20-1 and TRBJ1-6; TRBD1 matches at 7 bases. Germline values: CDR1 DFQATT, CDR2 SNEGSKA (reference sequence). Trimming took 0 bases from V and 7 from J; bases not matched to a gene: 9. The CDR3 spans 16 residues. The CDR3 protein is CSAREQGIGRNSPLHF. CDR3 DNA sequence: TGCAGTGCTAGAGAACAGGGGATAGGGCGCAATTCACCCCTCCACTTT.

This clonotype was seen many times. The chain recombines TRBV12-3 or TRBV12-4 with TRBJ1-2; no definite D call. Trimming removed 5 bases from V and 8 bases from J, with 9 bases in between. This CDR3 has 11 amino acids. CDR3 bases: TGTGCCAGCAGTCTGGGTCGGGGCTACACCTTC. This sequence encodes CASSLGRGYTF.

The sample holds many counts of this clonotype. V and J are TRBV28 and TRBJ2-7; 11 nucleotides match TRBD1. V shed 1 base, J shed 6 bases, and the junction held 8 bases outside the gene matches. The germline V gene encodes CDR1 MDHEN and CDR2 SYDVKM. The CDR3 loop spans 16 amino acids. Here the CDR3 DNA reads TGTGCCAGCAGTTTATCCTCCTCCGGGACAGGGGGCGAGCAGTACTTC. It translates to CASSLSSSGTGGEQYF.

This clonotype came up a few times. The chain is built from TRBV30 and TRBJ2-7, with 8 bases lining up with TRBD1. Germline-derived CDR1 and CDR2 are GTSNPN and SVGIG (reference sequence). V lost 7 bases, J lost 4 bases, and 3 bases stayed unmatched. This CDR3 is built from 11 residues. The CDR3 sequence: CASRGRYEQYF. CDR3 DNA: TGTGCCTCCAGGGGGCGGTACGAGCAGTACTTC.

This clonotype was picked up many times. The chain is built from TRBV2 and TRBJ1-4; 8 nucleotides line up with TRBD1. Germline trimming cut 1 base from V and 0 bases from J; bases unmatched to any gene: 4. CDR1 is SNHLY and CDR2 is FYNNEI in the germline V gene. This CDR3 comprises 17 residues. The CDR3 reads CASSEGQGLATNEKLFF. The CDR3 region has the DNA TGTGCCAGCAGTGAAGGACAGGGGCTGGCAACTAATGAAAAACTGTTTTTT.

V usage is TRBV5-6 and J usage is TRBJ1-4; no clear D gene. Looked up from germline, CDR1 is SGHDT and CDR2 is YYEEEE. With 1 base removed from V and 8 bases from J, the gap between germline ends came to 12 bases. This CDR3 has 14 residues. The CDR3 nucleotides read TGTGCCAGCAGCTTGACCGGGGTCCGAGAAAAACTGTTTTTT. It specifies CASSLTGVREKLFF. The full variable domain, with the rest looked up from reference TRBV5-6 and TRBJ1-4, is DAGVTQSPTHLIKTRGQQVTLRCSPKSGHDTVSWYQQALGQGPQFIFQYYEEEERQRGNFPDRFSGHQFPNYSSELNVNALLLGDSALYLCASSLTGVREKLFFGSGTQLSVL.

This sequence joins TRBV5-1 and TRBJ2-5; 11 positions agree with TRBD2. The CDR3 spans 15 residues. Germline V gene lookup returns CDR1 SGHRS and CDR2 YFSETQ. Germline trimming cut 4 bases from V and 3 bases from J; bases unmatched to any gene: 5. Written as DNA, the CDR3 is TGCGCCAGCAGCCAGGGACTAGCGGAAGAAGAGACCCAGTACTTC. It specifies CASSQGLAEEETQYF.

Only a few counts were recorded for this clonotype. The J gene is TRBJ2-3, the V gene TRBV11-2; D gene unclear. The V end lost 2 bases, the J end lost 2 bases, and 17 bases lay between the germline ends. Germline lookup yields CDR1 SGHAT and CDR2 FQNNGV. The CDR3 extends over 17 amino acids. This chain's CDR3 is CASSLRIDVGHTDTQYF. Here the CDR3 DNA reads TGTGCCAGCAGCTTAAGAATAGATGTCGGGCACACAGATACGCAGTATTTT.